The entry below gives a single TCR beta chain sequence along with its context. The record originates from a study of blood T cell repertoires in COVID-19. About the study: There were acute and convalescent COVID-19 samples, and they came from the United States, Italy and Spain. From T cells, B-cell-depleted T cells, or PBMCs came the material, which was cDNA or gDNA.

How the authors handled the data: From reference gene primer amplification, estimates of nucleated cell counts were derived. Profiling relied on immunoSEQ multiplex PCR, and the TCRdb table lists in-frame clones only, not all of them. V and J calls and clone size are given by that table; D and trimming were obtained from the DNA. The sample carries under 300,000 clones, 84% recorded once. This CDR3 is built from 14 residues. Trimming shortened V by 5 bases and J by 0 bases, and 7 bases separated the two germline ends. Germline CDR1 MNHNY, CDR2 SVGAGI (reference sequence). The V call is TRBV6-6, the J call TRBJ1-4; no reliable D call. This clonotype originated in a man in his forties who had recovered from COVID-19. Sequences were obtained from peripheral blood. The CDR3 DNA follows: TGTGCCAGCAGTAAGAGGGCAACTAATGAAAAACTGTTTTTT. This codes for CASSKRATNEKLFF.